Described below is a single T cell receptor (beta chain) sequence and its context. The antigen is not known. It was with a sample-barcoded 5' primer and a J-beta primer mix that a second PCR of roughly 7 to 12 cycles was run. TCRdb redid the calling of the 5' RACE reads with MiXCR, one entry per CDR3 protein. The sample consists of fewer than 1.5 million distinct CDR3 sequences, 42% of them appearing once. The data stem from a study of blood T cells in healthy people across ages. Study results and limitations: Percentage of naive T cells showed a strong correlation with TCR beta diversity.

Trimming took 3 bases from V and 3 from J, leaving 5 bases between them. Germline V gives CDR1 LGHDT, CDR2 YNNKEL (reference sequence). This CDR3 is built from 13 residues. Sample: blood. This chain joins TRBV3-1 and TRBJ1-4; D gene unclear. The source is a young woman in good health. The CDR3 DNA sequence: TGTGCCAGCAGCCAGCTAGCTAATGAAAAACTGTTTTTT. Translating gives CASSQLANEKLFF.